One and the same sample provided the 9 T cell receptor beta chains below, sequenced in a study of regulatory T cells in long-lasting Graves disease. Arm-PCR of CDR3 regions with iRepertoire HTBI primers generated TCR beta libraries. TCRdb reanalysed the multiplex PCR reads using MiXCR and keeps one entry per CDR3 protein. The data contain hundreds of thousands of distinct CDR3 sequences, roughly 15% of them singletons. Stated time point: newly diagnosed GD, antithyroid drugs for less than 3 months. The authors made the TCR library using RNA they extracted from PBMCs. These records were also assigned to another study, of T cells in Graves' hyperthyroidism and ophthalmopathy.

The source material was peripheral blood mononuclear cells (PBMCs), sampled at new diagnosis, from a patient treated with antithyroid drugs. Receptor source: a woman aged 25 to 39 with Graves disease.

This clonotype was observed a few times. The chain couples TRBV30 to TRBJ2-1; TRBD1 aligns across 8 bases. The V and J ends lost 4 bases and 2 bases, in that order; junction bases with no gene match: 7. This CDR3 has 15 amino acids. From germline, CDR1 is GTSNPN and CDR2 SVGIG (reference sequence). The CDR3 coding sequence is TGTGCCTGGATCGCGAGGACAGGGACCTACAATGAGCAGTTCTTC. Amino acids: CAWIARTGTYNEQFF.

This clonotype was observed many times. This sequence joins TRBV7-2 and TRBJ2-2; 7 nucleotides match TRBD1. V gave up 4 bases and J gave up 1 base; unmatched junction bases: 6. Germline values: CDR1 SGHTA, CDR2 FQGNSA. CDR3 length equals 16 residues. DNA for the CDR3: TGTGCCAGCAGCTCAAGTGGGACAGTGAACACCGGGGAGCTGTTTTTT. This translates into CASSSSGTVNTGELFF.

This clonotype has just a few counts. V gene TRBV2 combines with J gene TRBJ2-2; D may be TRBD2 (5 bases). V was cut by 6 bases and J by 0 bases, with 11 bases left in between. The CDR3 contains 15 residues. CDR1 SNHLY and CDR2 FYNNEI come from the germline V gene. This CDR3 reads CASRRAPTNTGELFF. CDR3 coding DNA: TGTGCCAGCAGGAGGGCGCCAACGAACACCGGGGAGCTGTTTTTT.

With respect to this clonotype: One base away lies a much larger clone, so this may be a sequencing read error. The DNA for the CDR3 is TGTGCCACAAGTCGGGGGGTCAGGAACACTGAAGCTTTCTTT. It yields the protein CATSRGVRNTEAFF. This chain uses TRBV6-2 or TRBV6-3 with TRBJ1-1, with TRBD1 as a possible D gene (5 bases). Germline V gene sequence: CDR1 MNHEY, CDR2 SVGEGT. CDR3 length equals 14 residues. V dropped 10 bases and J dropped 1 base, with 16 bases sitting between them.

This chain uses TRBV2 with TRBJ2-6, with D unresolved. V shed 6 bases and J shed 3 bases, with 6 bases lying between them. The CDR3 loop spans 13 amino acids. The germline gives CDR1 SNHLY, CDR2 FYNNEI. In DNA, the CDR3 is TGTGCCAGCAGGGGATTTGGGGCCAACGTCCTGACTTTC. The encoded protein is CASRGFGANVLTF.

This clonotype was counted many times. This sequence joins TRBV7-2 and TRBJ1-4; no firm D call. The CDR3 totals 17 residues. V lost 5 bases and J 5 bases, leaving 21 bases between the germline ends. Germline CDR1 is SGHTA and CDR2 is FQGNSA. The CDR3 DNA is TGTGCCAGCAGCAGCATCCGAGGGCTGCGCACAAATGAAAAACTGTTTTTT. This gives the protein CASSSIRGLRTNEKLFF. Full variable domain (outside the CDR3, taken from reference TRBV7-2 and TRBJ1-4): GAGVSQSPSNKVTEKGKDVELRCDPISGHTALYWYRQSLGQGLEFLIYFQGNSAPDKSGLPSDRFSAERTGGSVSTLTIQRTQQEDSAVYLCASSSIRGLRTNEKLFFGSGTQLSVL.

The genes are TRBV10-3 and TRBJ2-2; D is uncertain. Germline CDR1 reads ENHRY; CDR2 reads SYGVKD. V dropped 2 bases and J dropped 7 bases, with 5 bases sitting between them. This CDR3 has 12 residues. CDR3 in amino acids: CAISETDGELFF. As DNA, the CDR3 is TGTGCCATCAGTGAGACTGACGGGGAGCTGTTTTTT.

The V call is TRBV30, the J call TRBJ1-4; D unclear. The CDR3 is made up of 13 amino acids. The V and J ends lost 8 bases and 3 bases respectively, with 13 bases between them. Germline CDR1 and CDR2: GTSNPN and SVGIG (reference sequence). The CDR3 reads CALNWGPNEKLFF. CDR3 DNA: TGTGCCCTGAATTGGGGTCCTAATGAAAAACTGTTTTTT.

This clonotype appeared many times. The J gene is TRBJ1-1, the V gene TRBV6-1, with TRBD1 identical over 8 bases. Germline-derived CDR1 and CDR2 are MNHNS and SASEGT. The V segment lost 6 bases and the J segment 8 bases; nucleotides outside the gene matches: 8. This CDR3 has 13 amino acids. CDR3 sequence reads: CASSRGHQGEAFF. The CDR3 DNA follows: TGTGCCAGCAGCAGGGGGCATCAAGGGGAAGCTTTCTTT.